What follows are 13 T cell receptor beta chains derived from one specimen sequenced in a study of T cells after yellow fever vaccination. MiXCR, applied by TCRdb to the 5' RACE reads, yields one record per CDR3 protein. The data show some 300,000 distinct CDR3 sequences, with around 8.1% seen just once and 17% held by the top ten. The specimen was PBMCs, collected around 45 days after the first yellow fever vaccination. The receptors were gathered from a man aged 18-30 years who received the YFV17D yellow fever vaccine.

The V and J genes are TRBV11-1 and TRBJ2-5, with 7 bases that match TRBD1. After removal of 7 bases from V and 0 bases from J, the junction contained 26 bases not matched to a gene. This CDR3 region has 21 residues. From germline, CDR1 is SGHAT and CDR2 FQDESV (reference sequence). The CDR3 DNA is TGTGCCAGCACCCTTCTACAGGGGCCAAATCGGGACCCGTTTTACCAAGAGACCCAGTACTTC. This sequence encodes CASTLLQGPNRDPFYQETQYF. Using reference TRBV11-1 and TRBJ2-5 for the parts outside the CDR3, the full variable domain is EAEVAQSPRYKITEKSQAVAFWCDPISGHATLYWYRQILGQGPELLVQFQDESVVDDSQLPKDRFSAERLKGVDSTLKIQPAELGDSAMYLCASTLLQGPNRDPFYQETQYFGPGTRLLVL.

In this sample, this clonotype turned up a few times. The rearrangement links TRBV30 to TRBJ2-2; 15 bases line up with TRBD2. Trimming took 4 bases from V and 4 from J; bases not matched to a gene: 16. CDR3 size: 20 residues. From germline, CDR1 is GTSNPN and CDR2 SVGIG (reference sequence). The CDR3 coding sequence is TGTGCCTGGACTCGGGGACTAGCGGGGGGCTTTCTAGAGTTCACCGGGGAGCTGTTTTTT. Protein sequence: CAWTRGLAGGFLEFTGELFF. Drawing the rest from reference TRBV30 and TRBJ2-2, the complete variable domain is SQTIHQWPATLVQPVGSPLSLECTVEGTSNPNLYWYRQAAGRGLQLLFYSVGIGQISSEVPQNLSASRPQDRQFILSSKKLLLSDSGFYLCAWTRGLAGGFLEFTGELFFGEGSRLTVL.

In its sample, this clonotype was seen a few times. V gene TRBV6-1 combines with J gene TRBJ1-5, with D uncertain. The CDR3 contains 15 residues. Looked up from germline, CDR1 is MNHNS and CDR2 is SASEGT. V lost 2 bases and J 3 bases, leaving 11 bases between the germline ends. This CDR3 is CASSEPRMVNQPQHF. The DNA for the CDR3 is TGTGCCAGCAGTGAACCCCGGATGGTCAATCAGCCCCAGCATTTT.

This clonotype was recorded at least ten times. CDR3: CASSLWGRGDTQYF. CDR3 nucleotide sequence: TGTGCCAGCAGCTTATGGGGGCGGGGAGATACGCAGTATTTT. This rearrangement joins TRBV7-3 to TRBJ2-3; either TRBD1 or TRBD2 may fit D (6 bases each). The V end was cut by 2 bases, the J end by 5 bases, with 11 bases between. Per germline, CDR1 SGHTA and CDR2 FQGTGA. The CDR3 covers 14 residues.

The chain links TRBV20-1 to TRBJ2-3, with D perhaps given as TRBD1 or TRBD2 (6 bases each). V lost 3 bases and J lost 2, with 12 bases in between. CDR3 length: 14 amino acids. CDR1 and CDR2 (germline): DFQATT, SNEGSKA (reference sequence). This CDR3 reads CSASRGVLTDTQYF. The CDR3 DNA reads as TGCAGTGCTAGTAGGGGGGTCCTCACAGATACGCAGTATTTT.

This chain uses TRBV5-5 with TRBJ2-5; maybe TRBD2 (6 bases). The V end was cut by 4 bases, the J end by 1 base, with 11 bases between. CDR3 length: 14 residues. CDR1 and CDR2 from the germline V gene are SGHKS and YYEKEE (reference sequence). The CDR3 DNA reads TGTGCCAGCAGCCCGGCGGGAAGCCAAGAGACCCAGTACTTC. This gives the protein CASSPAGSQETQYF.

CDR3 DNA sequence: TGTGCCATCAGTGAGACTGGACAGAACACCGGGGAGCTGTTTTTT. Translating it yields CAISETGQNTGELFF. V gene TRBV10-3 combines with J gene TRBJ2-2; a weak D match, TRBD1 (5 bases). From germline, CDR1 is ENHRY and CDR2 SYGVKD. Trimming left V 2 bases short and J 1 base short, with 8 bases between. The CDR3 extends over 15 amino acids.

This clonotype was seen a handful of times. The CDR3 loop is CASSLDGGLRTDTQYF. Here the CDR3 DNA reads TGTGCCAGCAGCTTAGATGGGGGACTACGCACAGATACGCAGTATTTT. J is TRBJ2-3 and V is TRBV7-2, with TRBD2 identical over 7 bases. From germline, CDR1 is SGHTA and CDR2 FQGNSA. This CDR3 spans 16 amino acids. The junction had 5 bases not matched to a gene; V was cut back by 1 base and J by 1 base.

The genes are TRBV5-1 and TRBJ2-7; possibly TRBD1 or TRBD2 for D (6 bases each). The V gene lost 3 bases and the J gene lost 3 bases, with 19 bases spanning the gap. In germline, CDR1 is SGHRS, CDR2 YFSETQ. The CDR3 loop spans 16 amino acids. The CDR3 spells CASSCPPTGADYEQYV. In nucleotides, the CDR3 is TGCGCCAGCAGCTGTCCACCCACGGGGGCAGACTACGAGCAGTACGTC.

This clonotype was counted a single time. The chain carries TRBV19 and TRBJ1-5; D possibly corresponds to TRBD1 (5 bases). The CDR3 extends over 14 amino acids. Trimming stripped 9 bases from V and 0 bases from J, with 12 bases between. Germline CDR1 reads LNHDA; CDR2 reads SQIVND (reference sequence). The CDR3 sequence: CASHRQYSNQPQHF. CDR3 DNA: TGTGCCAGCCACAGGCAATATAGCAATCAGCCCCAGCATTTT.

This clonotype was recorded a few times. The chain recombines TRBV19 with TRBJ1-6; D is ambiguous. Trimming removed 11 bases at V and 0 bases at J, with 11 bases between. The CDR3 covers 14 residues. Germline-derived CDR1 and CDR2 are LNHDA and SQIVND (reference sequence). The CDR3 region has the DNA TGTGCCGGGAGGGCGAGCTCCTATAATTCACCCCTCCACTTT. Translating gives CAGRASSYNSPLHF.

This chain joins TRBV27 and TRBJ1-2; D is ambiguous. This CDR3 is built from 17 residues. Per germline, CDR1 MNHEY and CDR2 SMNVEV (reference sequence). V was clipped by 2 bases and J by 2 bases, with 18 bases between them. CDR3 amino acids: CASSLTGAPLINYGYTF. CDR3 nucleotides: TGTGCCAGCAGTTTAACGGGAGCGCCCCTCATCAACTATGGCTACACCTTC.

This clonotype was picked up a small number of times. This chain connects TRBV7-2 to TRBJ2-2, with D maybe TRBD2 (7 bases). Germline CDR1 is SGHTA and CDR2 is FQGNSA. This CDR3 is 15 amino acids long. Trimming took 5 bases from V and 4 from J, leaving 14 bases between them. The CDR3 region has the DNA TGTGCCAGCAGCCTGGGGGGGCCGGGCACCGGGGAGCTGTTTTTT. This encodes CASSLGGPGTGELFF.